The 29 T cell receptor beta chains below all came from one sample that was sequenced in a study of cytomegalovirus exposure and HLA in healthy donors. Primers included in the PCR were 60 Vbeta and 13 Jbeta primers. Clones were sequenced by immunoSEQ multiplex PCR, and TCRdb holds only the in-frame ones, with some missing. The sample has under 200,000 clones; around three quarters are singletons. The sequenced sample consisted of PBMCs. The receptors shown here come from a man aged 45 to 65 in good health and CMV-seropositive.

This rearrangement joins TRBV7-9 to TRBJ1-2; 9 bases agree with TRBD1. The CDR3 totals 15 residues. CDR1 is SEHNR and CDR2 is FQNEAQ in the germline V gene (reference sequence). Trimming removed 5 bases from V and 5 bases from J; junction bases left unmatched: 9. In nucleotides, the CDR3 is TGTGCCAGCAGCAAAGGACAGGGGATACCGTATGGCTACACCTTC. This encodes CASSKGQGIPYGYTF. Using reference TRBV7-9 and TRBJ1-2 for the parts outside the CDR3, the full variable domain is DTGVSQNPRHKITKRGQNVTFRCDPISEHNRLYWYRQTLGQGPEFLTYFQNEAQLEKSRLLSDRFSAERPKGSFSTLEIQRTEQGDSAMYLCASSKGQGIPYGYTFGSGTRLTVV.

This clone came up a few times. Different DNA sequences within this sample yield the same CDR3. The V call is TRBV7-9, the J call TRBJ2-5; D is undetermined. The CDR3 runs 13 residues. Trimming cost V 1 base and J 3 bases, with 6 bases left between them. The germline gives CDR1 SEHNR, CDR2 FQNEAQ (reference sequence). CDR3 sequence: CASSLVREETQYF. CDR3 sequence (DNA): TGTGCCAGCAGCTTAGTCCGGGAAGAGACCCAGTACTTC.

The gene calls are TRBV4-1 and TRBJ1-2; 7 nucleotides align to TRBD1. Germline-derived CDR1 and CDR2 are MGHRA and YSYEKL. The CDR3 runs 15 residues. The trim removed 8 bases at V and 3 bases at J, leaving 12 bases unmatched. CDR3 DNA sequence: TGCGCCAGCGGACCCGGGGACAGTTTCGACTATGGCTACACCTTC. Encoded protein: CASGPGDSFDYGYTF.

This clone showed up just a few times. The V gene is TRBV27, the J gene TRBJ2-1; 12 bases are shared with TRBD2. CDR1 MNHEY and CDR2 SMNVEV come from the germline V gene (reference sequence). This CDR3 has 17 residues. J lost 2 bases, V lost 5 bases, and 7 bases had no gene match. Here the CDR3 DNA reads TGTGCCAGCAGTCTATGGACTAGCGGGGTGACCTACAATGAGCAGTTCTTC. Amino acid sequence: CASSLWTSGVTYNEQFF.

V is TRBV27 and J is TRBJ1-6; 10 bases agree with TRBD1. Germline V gene lookup returns CDR1 MNHEY and CDR2 SMNVEV (reference sequence). The CDR3 runs to 19 residues. V shed 3 bases and J 8 bases; nucleotides not matched to a gene: 16. The CDR3 loop is CASSFERDRGTVYYSPLHF. The CDR3 region has the DNA TGTGCCAGCAGTTTTGAGCGGGACAGGGGTACAGTCTACTATTCACCCCTCCACTTT.

This chain links TRBV4-1 with TRBJ1-4, with D perhaps TRBD1 (6 bases). Deletions cut 0 bases from V and 5 bases from J, with 13 bases between. The CDR3 is 16 residues long. Germline V gives CDR1 MGHRA, CDR2 YSYEKL. CDR3 DNA sequence: TGCGCCAGCAGCCAAGAGGGGGCAGTGACAAATGAAAAACTGTTTTTT. This sequence encodes CASSQEGAVTNEKLFF.

The chain employs TRBV7-9 and TRBJ2-3, with a weak D call TRBD2 (6 bases). The V gene lost 5 bases and the J gene lost 2 bases, with 14 bases spanning the gap. Germline V gene lookup returns CDR1 SEHNR and CDR2 FQNEAQ (reference sequence). CDR3 length: 15 amino acids. The CDR3: CASSPPGLVTDTQYF. CDR3 nucleotide sequence: TGTGCCAGCAGCCCTCCGGGACTGGTCACAGATACGCAGTATTTT. The full variable domain, in which reference TRBV7-9 and TRBJ2-3 provide the parts outside the CDR3, is DTGVSQNPRHKITKRGQNVTFRCDPISEHNRLYWYRQTLGQGPEFLTYFQNEAQLEKSRLLSDRFSAERPKGSFSTLEIQRTEQGDSAMYLCASSPPGLVTDTQYFGPGTRLTVL.

The chain recombines TRBV5-4 with TRBJ2-5, with 9 bases aligning to TRBD1. The DNA end is a closer match to TRBJ2-7, so the J assignment may be wrong. This CDR3 has 15 residues. Germline loops: CDR1 SGHNT, CDR2 YYREEE (reference sequence). The CDR3 nucleotides read TGTGCCAGCAGCTCCGGGACAGGGATTGGGTACGAGCAGTACTTC. Encoded protein: CASSSGTGIGYEQYF.

Here the CDR3 reads CASILSGTRGETQYF. The CDR3 region has the DNA TGCGCCAGCATCCTTTCGGGGACTAGGGGGGAGACCCAGTACTTC. The chain links TRBV10-2 to TRBJ2-5, with TRBD2 identical over 8 bases. Germline V gene data show CDR1 as WSHSY and CDR2 as SAAADI. V lost 7 bases to trimming and J lost 5 bases; unmatched junction nucleotides: 12. The CDR3 loop spans 15 amino acids.

The V and J genes are TRBV28 and TRBJ1-2, with a possible D match to TRBD1 (6 bases). V was clipped by 2 bases and J by 5 bases, with 12 bases between them. Germline V gives CDR1 MDHEN, CDR2 SYDVKM. There are 14 residues in the CDR3. The CDR3 loop reads CASSLAGARYGYTF. The CDR3 coding sequence is TGTGCCAGCAGTTTAGCGGGGGCTCGGTATGGCTACACCTTC.

The chain has TRBV5-1 and TRBJ2-3, with 15 bases matching TRBD2. Germline V gene lookup returns CDR1 SGHRS and CDR2 YFSETQ. The V and J ends lost 4 bases and 5 bases, in that order; junction bases with no gene match: 8. The CDR3 is 17 residues long. DNA of the CDR3: TGCGCCAGCAGCCTAGGACTAGCGGGGGGGCAGGGAGATACGCAGTATTTT. As protein: CASSLGLAGGQGDTQYF.

This clone was counted once. This rearrangement joins TRBV28 to TRBJ1-1; D is ambiguous. Per the germline V gene, CDR1 is MDHEN and CDR2 is SYDVKM. This CDR3 is built from 14 residues. The ends were cut back, 2 bases at V and 1 base at J, with 8 bases in the middle. For the CDR3, the DNA is TGTGCCAGCAGTTTAGCGGGAGCGAACACTGAAGCTTTCTTT. It codes for CASSLAGANTEAFF.

V and J are TRBV5-1 and TRBJ1-5, with 7 bases lining up with TRBD1. Germline-derived CDR1 and CDR2 are SGHRS and YFSETQ. CDR3 size: 13 residues. The J segment lost 4 bases and the V segment lost 2 bases, leaving 0 bases of the junction unmatched. CDR3 bases: TGCGCCAGCAGCTTACAGGGGAATCAGCCCCAGCATTTT. It is translated as CASSLQGNQPQHF. The full variable domain, with the rest looked up from reference TRBV5-1 and TRBJ1-5, is KAGVTQTPRYLIKTRGQQVTLSCSPISGHRSVSWYQQTPGQGLQFLFEYFSETQRNKGNFPGRFSGRQFSNSRSEMNVSTLELGDSALYLCASSLQGNQPQHFGDGTRLSIL.

The rearrangement joins TRBV5-6 to TRBJ2-7; 9 bases fit TRBD1. The CDR3 spans 14 residues. The trim removed 4 bases at V and 2 bases at J, leaving 4 bases unmatched. CDR1 and CDR2 from the germline V gene are SGHDT and YYEEEE. CDR3 bases: TGTGCCAGCAGCCAAGGGACAGGGACCTACGAGCAGTACTTC. As protein: CASSQGTGTYEQYF.

This clone was seen a single time. CDR3: CASSPLLTSYEQYF. The CDR3 nucleotides read TGTGCCAGCAGCCCTCTTCTGACATCCTACGAGCAGTACTTC. This chain uses TRBV6-5 with TRBJ2-7, with D unclear. Germline V lookup: CDR1 MNHEY, CDR2 SVGAGI. The V and J ends lost 6 bases and 1 base respectively, with 13 bases between them. This CDR3 is 14 amino acids long.

The chain links TRBV28 to TRBJ2-1; D may be TRBD2 (5 bases). This CDR3 has 13 amino acids. Germline-derived CDR1 and CDR2 are MDHEN and SYDVKM. Trimming shortened V by 4 bases and J by 7 bases, and 11 bases separated the two germline ends. CDR3 residues: CASSSNPGNEQFF. The DNA of the CDR3 is TGTGCCAGCAGTTCGAACCCGGGGAATGAGCAGTTCTTC.

This rearrangement joins TRBV5-7 to TRBJ1-2; D is ambiguous. TRBV5-7 is an ORF, and what it does is uncertain. The CDR3 covers 13 residues. V lost 1 base and J lost 1, with 5 bases in between. The CDR3: CASSLRSNYGYTF. In nucleotides, the CDR3 is TGTGCCAGCAGCTTGCGGAGTAACTATGGCTACACCTTC.

The CDR3 region is CASSSPRGGVYGYTF. The CDR3 DNA reads TGTGCCAGCAGTTCCCCGAGGGGGGGCGTCTATGGCTACACCTTC. The rearrangement joins TRBV6-5 to TRBJ1-2; tentative D call: TRBD1 (6 bases). With 4 bases removed from V and 4 bases from J, the gap between germline ends came to 16 bases. Germline V gene lookup returns CDR1 MNHEY and CDR2 SVGAGI. There are 15 residues in the CDR3.

The chain couples TRBV5-1 to TRBJ2-3; perhaps TRBD1 as D (6 bases). V lost 3 bases and J lost 2, with 10 bases in between. The germline CDR1 and CDR2 sequences are SGHRS and YFSETQ. This CDR3 region has 14 residues. Written as DNA, the CDR3 is TGCGCCAGCAGCTCCGGGACAAACACAGATACGCAGTATTTT. Translated: CASSSGTNTDTQYF.

The chain recombines TRBV9 with TRBJ1-4; D is possibly TRBD1 (6 bases). The CDR3 length is 14 residues. V was shortened by 8 bases and J by 4 bases, with 15 bases between the two germline ends. The germline V gene encodes CDR1 SGDLS and CDR2 YYNGEE. CDR3 nucleotide sequence: TGTGCCAGTTCGTTCCTGGACAGTAATGAAAAACTGTTTTTT. It is translated as CASSFLDSNEKLFF.

The V and J genes are TRBV4-1 and TRBJ2-5; D is undetermined. The V end was cut by 1 base, the J end by 2 bases, with 20 bases between. This CDR3 region has 18 residues. Germline values: CDR1 MGHRA, CDR2 YSYEKL. As DNA, the CDR3 is TGCGCCAGCAGCCAAGTGGTCCAGGTCTTCGTCCGACAAGAGACCCAGTACTTC. Translated, it gives CASSQVVQVFVRQETQYF.

The V gene is TRBV19, the J gene TRBJ1-1; 7 nucleotides line up with TRBD1. The CDR3 totals 15 residues. Trimming took 4 bases from V and 1 from J; bases not matched to a gene: 6. The germline gives CDR1 LNHDA, CDR2 SQIVND (reference sequence). In DNA, the CDR3 is TGTGCCAGTAGTACCCCCCGACAGGGGAACACTGAAGCTTTCTTT. It encodes CASSTPRQGNTEAFF.

The J gene is TRBJ2-5, the V gene TRBV15, with TRBD2 identical over 10 bases. Near its end, the DNA agrees better with TRBJ2-7, so the J call may be wrong. CDR1 and CDR2 (germline): LNHNV, YYDKDF (reference sequence). This CDR3 has 16 amino acids. CDR3 sequence: CATSRETSSGGYEQYF. CDR3 coding DNA: TGTGCCACCAGCAGAGAGACGTCTAGCGGGGGCTACGAGCAGTACTTC.

The chain has TRBV5-4 and TRBJ2-5, with 11 bases that match TRBD2. Germline V gene data show CDR1 as SGHNT and CDR2 as YYREEE (reference sequence). Trimming cost V 4 bases and J 6 bases; bases outside gene matches: 8. The CDR3 contains 15 residues. The CDR3 DNA reads as TGTGCCAGCAGCGCCAGACTAGCGGGGAGACAGACCCAGTACTTC. It codes for CASSARLAGRQTQYF.

The rearrangement links TRBV28 to TRBJ1-2; TRBD1 might be the D (6 bases). V was clipped by 7 bases and J by 2 bases, with 14 bases between them. The germline CDR1 and CDR2 sequences are MDHEN and SYDVKM. There are 14 residues in the CDR3. The CDR3 bases are TGTGCCAGCATCCCCGGGGACAAGAACTATGGCTACACCTTC. Translation: CASIPGDKNYGYTF.

The chain uses TRBV30 and TRBJ1-2; tentatively, D is TRBD1 (6 bases). The CDR3 length is 16 residues. Germline V gives CDR1 GTSNPN, CDR2 SVGIG (reference sequence). Trimming left V 0 bases short and J 2 bases short, with 16 bases between. CDR3 coding DNA: TGTGCCTGGAGTGTCTCTGACAGGCCGGTAAACTATGGCTACACCTTC. This gives the protein CAWSVSDRPVNYGYTF.

The chain is built from TRBV7-2 and TRBJ1-2; D might be TRBD1 (6 bases). Trimming pared 5 bases from V and 2 bases from J, leaving 15 bases between. The CDR3 contains 15 residues. Germline-derived CDR1 and CDR2 are SGHTA and FQGNSA. The CDR3 spells CASSPARTVNYGYTF. Here the CDR3 DNA reads TGTGCCAGCAGCCCAGCCCGGACAGTCAACTATGGCTACACCTTC.

In nucleotides, the CDR3 is TGTGCCAGCAGATCCGACAGGGGGAACTATGGCTACACCTTC. Translation gives CASRSDRGNYGYTF. This sequence joins TRBV7-2 and TRBJ1-2, with 9 bases identical to TRBD1. After removal of 6 bases from V and 2 bases from J, the junction contained 4 bases not matched to a gene. Germline CDR1 and CDR2: SGHTA and FQGNSA. This CDR3 region has 14 residues.

The chain combines TRBV11-2 with TRBJ1-2; 7 bases fit TRBD1. Looked up from germline, CDR1 is SGHAT and CDR2 is FQNNGV. The V and J ends lost 7 bases and 6 bases, in that order; junction bases with no gene match: 5. The CDR3 has 12 residues. CDR3 DNA: TGTGCCAGCACCGCGCAGGGGGATGGCTACACCTTC. Its translation is CASTAQGDGYTF.